This T cell receptor beta chain was observed in a study of radiotherapy plus CTLA-4 blockade in lung cancer. Study-wide results and limits: Expansion in blood of tumor-derived TCR clones was seen after radiotherapy plus ipilimumab.

Profiling relied on immunoSEQ multiplex PCR, and the TCRdb table lists in-frame clones only, not all of them. The data contain tens of thousands of clones, roughly 70% of them seen just once; the ten biggest clones take up 11% to 15%. The CDR3 length is 16 residues. Deletions cut 4 bases from V and 0 bases from J, with 16 bases between. Germline V gene lookup returns CDR1 MDHEN and CDR2 SYDVKM. This clone was seen only once. Its antigen is unidentified. The source of this sequence is a human donor with non-small cell lung cancer that progressed on radiotherapy plus ipilimumab. The starting material was peripheral blood, obtained from a patient treated with radiotherapy plus ipilimumab. The chain joins TRBV28 to TRBJ2-7; D is unclear. CDR3 sequence reads: CASSSPRARSSYEQYF. CDR3 coding DNA: TGTGCCAGCAGTTCCCCCCGGGCGAGGAGCTCCTACGAGCAGTACTTC.